This T cell receptor beta chain was recovered during a study of T-cell reconstitution after alpha-beta-depleted transplantation in children. Turning to this clonotype: The antigen remains unidentified.

Unique molecular identifiers were incorporated into the prepared TCRbeta library. TCRdb reanalysed the PCR reads using MiXCR and keeps one entry per CDR3 protein. The table has a few hundred thousand distinct CDR3 sequences, around 25% seen once; the top ten hold over 9.5%. Trimming shortened V by 4 bases and J by 0 bases, and 9 bases separated the two germline ends. Germline lookup yields CDR1 SEHNR and CDR2 FQNEAQ (reference sequence). This CDR3 spans 14 amino acids. Study findings and constraints: Reports say that about two months after transplant, the alpha-beta T cells came out of several hundred graft clones that had expanded. After transplant, high TCRbeta diversity at day 60 in some patients arose from surviving recipient T cells and thymic progenitors. One year post-transplant, T-cell counts and diversity were largely derived from T cells produced anew.

This clonotype was obtained from a male patient younger than 18 who had a stem cell transplant for acute lymphoblastic leukemia, so the T cells may come from the graft donor. Source: PBMCs, mostly from graft donor cells, taken 180 days after TCRalphabeta/CD19-depleted stem cell transplant. J is TRBJ1-1 and V is TRBV7-9; D might be TRBD1 (6 bases). The chain's CDR3 is CASSYGQLNTEAFF. DNA of the CDR3: TGTGCCAGCAGCTATGGACAGTTGAACACTGAAGCTTTCTTT.